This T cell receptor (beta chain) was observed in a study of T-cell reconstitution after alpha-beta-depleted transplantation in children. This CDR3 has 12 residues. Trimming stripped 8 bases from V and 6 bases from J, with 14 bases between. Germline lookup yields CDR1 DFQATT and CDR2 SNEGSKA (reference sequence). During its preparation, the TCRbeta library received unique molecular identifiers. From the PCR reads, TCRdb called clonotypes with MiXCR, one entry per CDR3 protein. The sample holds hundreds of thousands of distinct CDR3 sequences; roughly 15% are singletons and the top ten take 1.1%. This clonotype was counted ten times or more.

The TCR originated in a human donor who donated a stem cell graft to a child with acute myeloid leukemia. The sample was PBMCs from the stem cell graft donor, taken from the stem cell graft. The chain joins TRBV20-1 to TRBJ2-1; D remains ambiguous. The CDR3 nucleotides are TGCAGTATGCTTCCCTGGGGCAATGAGCAGTTCTTC. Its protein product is CSMLPWGNEQFF.